Sequencing of this TCR beta chain was carried out in a study of response to subunit inactivated influenza vaccine. Each CDR3 protein is one row after TCRdb ran MiXCR on the RT-PCR reads. Among over 150,000 distinct CDR3 sequences, roughly a tenth were seen once, and the ten largest hold under 15%. The V gene's germline CDR1 is LGHNA and CDR2 YNFKEQ. Trimming removed 2 bases at V and 2 bases at J, with 12 bases between. This CDR3 comprises 15 residues. The starting material was non-naive T cells sorted from PBMCs, obtained 40 to 50 days after vaccination. This TCR was recovered from a man between 45 and 60 years old who received an inactivated influenza vaccine. The chain couples TRBV4-2 to TRBJ2-5; possibly TRBD2 for D (6 bases). The chain's CDR3 is CASSQKIGTQETQYF. CDR3 in DNA: TGTGCCAGCAGCCAAAAGATCGGGACTCAAGAGACCCAGTACTTC.